Presented here are 3 T cell receptor beta chains from one specimen sequenced in a study of metastatic and nonmetastatic thyroid tumors. Via MiXCR, TCRdb re-called the PCR reads. This sample has about 9,100 clones, with roughly 21% found just once. Patients had received no treatment of any kind before thyroid surgery. Source material: adjacent normal tissue. These receptors all come from a female donor with papillary thyroid cancer or a benign thyroid nodule (not recorded which). Some clones in this sample may be carry-over from other donors' samples.

This clone showed up just a few times. The rearrangement links TRBV28 to TRBJ1-1, with a weak D call TRBD1 (6 bases). This CDR3 comprises 17 residues. The V and J ends lost 4 bases and 6 bases respectively, with 24 bases between them. CDR1 and CDR2 (germline): MDHEN, SYDVKM. CDR3 in amino acids: CASSSFSGGRIKAEAFF. CDR3 coding DNA: TGTGCCAGCAGTTCCTTTAGTGGGGGGCGCATTAAGGCTGAAGCTTTCTTT.

Of note for this clone: One end of the junction varies from germline; a read error may be responsible. The CDR3 loop reads CASSLTLNTWELFF. The DNA of the CDR3 is TGTGCCAGCAGCTTGACCCTGAACACCTGGGAGCTTTTTTTT. The rearrangement uses TRBV7-9 and TRBJ2-2, with TRBD2 as a possible D gene (5 bases). The CDR3 extends over 14 amino acids. CDR1 is SEHNR, CDR2 FQNEAQ, per germline (reference sequence). Based on the CDR3 plus reference TRBV7-9 and TRBJ2-2, the full variable domain is DTGVSQNPRHKITKRGQNVTFRCDPISEHNRLYWYRQTLGQGPEFLTYFQNEAQLEKSRLLSDRFSAERPKGSFSTLEIQRTEQGDSAMYLCASSLTLNTWELFFGEGSRLTVL.

This clone came up many times. The chain combines TRBV20-1 with TRBJ1-1, with D perhaps matching TRBD1 (5 bases). The CDR3 totals 16 residues. CDR1 is DFQATT and CDR2 is SNEGSKA in the germline V gene (reference sequence). V lost 6 bases, J lost 1 base, and 21 bases lay in between. CDR3 coding DNA: TGCAGTGCCCAGCATACGCGGGGGGTGGGGAACACTGAAGCTTTCTTT. Its translation: CSAQHTRGVGNTEAFF.